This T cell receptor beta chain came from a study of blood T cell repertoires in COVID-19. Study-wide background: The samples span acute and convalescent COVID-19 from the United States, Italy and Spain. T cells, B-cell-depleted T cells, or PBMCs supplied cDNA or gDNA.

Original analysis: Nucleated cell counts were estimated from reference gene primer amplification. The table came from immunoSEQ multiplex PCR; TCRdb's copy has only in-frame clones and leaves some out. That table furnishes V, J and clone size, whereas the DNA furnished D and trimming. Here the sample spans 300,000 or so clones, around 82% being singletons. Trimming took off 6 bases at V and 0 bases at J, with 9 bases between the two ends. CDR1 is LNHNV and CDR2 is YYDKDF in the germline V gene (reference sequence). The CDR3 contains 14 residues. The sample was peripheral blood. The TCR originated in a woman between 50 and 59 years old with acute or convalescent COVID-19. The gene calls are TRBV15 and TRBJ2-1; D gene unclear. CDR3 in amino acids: CATRSASSYNEQFF. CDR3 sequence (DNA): TGTGCCACCAGGAGCGCAAGCTCCTACAATGAGCAGTTCTTC.